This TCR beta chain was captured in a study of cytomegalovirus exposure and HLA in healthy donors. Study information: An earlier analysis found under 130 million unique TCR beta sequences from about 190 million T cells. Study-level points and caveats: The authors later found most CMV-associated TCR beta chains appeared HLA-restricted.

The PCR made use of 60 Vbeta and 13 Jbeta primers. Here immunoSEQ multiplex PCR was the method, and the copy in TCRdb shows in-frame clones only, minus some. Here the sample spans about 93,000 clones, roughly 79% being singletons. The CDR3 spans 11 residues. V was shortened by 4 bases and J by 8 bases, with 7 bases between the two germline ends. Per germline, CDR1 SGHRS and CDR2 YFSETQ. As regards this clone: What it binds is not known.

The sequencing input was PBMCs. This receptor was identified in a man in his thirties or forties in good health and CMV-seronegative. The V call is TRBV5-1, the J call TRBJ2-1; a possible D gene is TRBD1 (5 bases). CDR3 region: CASSGADEQFF. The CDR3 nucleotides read TGCGCCAGCAGCGGGGCCGATGAGCAGTTCTTC.